Below, one TCR beta chain is given with its context. What it binds is unknown. The data belong to a study of cytomegalovirus exposure and HLA in healthy donors. PCR amplification relied on 60 Vbeta primers (plus 13 Jbeta primers). Method: immunoSEQ multiplex PCR; TCRdb's copy keeps in-frame clones and lacks some. The sample records 150,000 to 200,000 clones, around 75% being singletons. CDR3 size: 12 residues. Trimming took off 4 bases at V and 3 bases at J, with 4 bases between the two ends. Germline V CDR1 and CDR2: SGHRS, YFSETQ. Regarding the study as a whole: V- and J-gene trimming of TCR beta was linked (in a later analysis) to a missense DCLRE1C variant.

The rearrangement joins TRBV5-1 to TRBJ2-2; D not certain. The sequencing input was PBMCs. The clonotype comes from a female donor in good health and CMV-seronegative. The CDR3 loop is CASSTHTGELFF. CDR3 in DNA: TGCGCCAGCAGCACACACACCGGGGAGCTGTTTTTT.